This TCR beta chain is from a study of cytomegalovirus exposure and HLA in healthy donors. Note on this clone: Its antigen is unidentified.

Vbeta (60) and Jbeta (13) primers were used in the PCR. Repertoires were generated with immunoSEQ multiplex PCR, while TCRdb's copy carries only in-frame clones and drops some. Of a few hundred thousand clones listed, about 79% are singletons. Study observations and caveats: It was shown in a later analysis that HLA-associated TCR beta chains were more clonally expanded than other, equally common chains. CMV serostatus was the only recorded immune exposure for donors.

Trimming took off 3 bases at V and 0 bases at J, with 16 bases between the two ends. Germline values: CDR1 SGHNT, CDR2 YYREEE (reference sequence). The CDR3 sequence is 17 residues long. The specimen was PBMCs. The clonotype was recovered from a young man in good health and CMV-seronegative. V usage is TRBV5-4 and J usage is TRBJ2-1; tentative D call: TRBD2 (7 bases). The CDR3 sequence is CASSSGGALSSYNEQFF. The CDR3 DNA follows: TGTGCCAGCAGCTCGGGGGGCGCCCTAAGCTCCTACAATGAGCAGTTCTTC.